The sequence of this T cell receptor (beta chain) was determined in a study of OX40 agonist ivuxolimab in advanced cancers. Clones were sequenced by immunoSEQ multiplex PCR, and TCRdb holds only the in-frame ones, with some missing. Found here are fewer than 85,000 clones, almost 90% of them singletons; the top ten hold 0.75% to 0.85%. The CDR3 totals 14 residues. CDR1 is SEHNR and CDR2 is FQNEAQ in the germline V gene (reference sequence). The germline V and J ends were trimmed by 4 bases and 2 bases, with 12 bases remaining between them. Study observations and caveats: CD4+ and CD8+ T cells in blood underwent clonal expansion by week 6 at 0.1 to 3.0 mg/kg.

Remarks on this clone: Its antigen is not known.

The sequence came from an adult with an advanced solid tumor such as melanoma, head and neck, liver or kidney cancer. Sequencing was performed on CD4+ or CD8+ T cells sorted from blood, taken in a trial of the OX40 agonist ivuxolimab. The rearrangement uses TRBV7-9 and TRBJ2-7; D remains unclear. The CDR3 DNA reads as TGTGCCAGCAGCTCGCAAGAGGTAACCTACGAGCAGTACTTC. It translates to CASSSQEVTYEQYF.